This TCR beta chain originates from a study of T-cell memory formation after mild COVID-19. Study details: TCR clusters mostly belonged to single donors.

Remarks on this clonotype: What it binds is unknown.

General study findings and limits: A subset of responding clones appeared in pre-infection memory, suggesting cross-reactive memory joined.

The CDR3 runs to 16 residues. CDR1 and CDR2 (germline): SGHRS, YFSETQ. With 2 bases clipped from V and 4 bases from J, the junction kept 5 bases outside the gene matches. TCRalpha and TCRbeta libraries used 5'RACE with constant-segment primers and UMIs. Each CDR3 protein is one row after TCRdb ran MiXCR on the 5' RACE reads. The table includes some 160,000 distinct CDR3 sequences, about a third detected once. Sequencing was performed on PBMCs or a T cell subset sorted from them (not recorded which). The rearrangement uses TRBV5-1 and TRBJ2-6; 8 nucleotides line up with TRBD1. This TCR came from an adult woman who had mild COVID-19 (a few samples of this study predate the infection). Cell type and time point are not known. CDR3 nucleotides: TGCGCCAGCAGCTTCGCCAGGGGGCCGGGGGCCAACGTCCTGACTTTC. As protein: CASSFARGPGANVLTF.